One and the same sample provided the 23 T cell receptor beta chains below, sequenced in a study of blood T cell dynamics during melanoma immunotherapy. Time point defined: week 3, after first cycle of checkpoint inhibitor. TCRdb's copy holds only in-frame clones and misses some; the assay was immunoSEQ multiplex PCR. Seen here are around 12,000 clones, under 95% observed once, and the top ten hold roughly 0.19%. Source: effector memory CD8+ T cells from blood, taken from a patient treated with checkpoint blockade. These TCRs come from a human donor with melanoma.

The gene calls are TRBV5-8 and TRBJ2-5, with D tentatively TRBD1 or TRBD2 (5 bases each). Germline CDR1 SGHTS, CDR2 YDEGEE. V was cut by 0 bases and J by 1 base, with 10 bases left in between. The CDR3 has 15 amino acids. The CDR3 DNA reads as TGTGCCAGCAGCTTGGGGGGGATATTCCAAGAGACCCAGTACTTC. Its translation is CASSLGGIFQETQYF. Together with reference TRBV5-8 and TRBJ2-5, the CDR3 gives the full variable domain: EAGVTQSPTHLIKTRGQQATLRCSPISGHTSVYWYQQALGLGLQFLLWYDEGEERNRGNFPPRFSGRQFPNYSSELNVNALELEDSALYLCASSLGGIFQETQYFGPGTRLLVL.

V and J are TRBV19 and TRBJ2-5, with 11 bases aligning to TRBD1. V shed 5 bases, J shed 7 bases, and the junction held 12 bases outside the gene matches. Per the germline V gene, CDR1 is LNHDA and CDR2 is SQIVND (reference sequence). The CDR3 covers 16 residues. The CDR3 DNA reads as TGTGCCAGTAGTGACCGACTGGACAGGGGGCCGGGGACCCAGTACTTC. Translating gives CASSDRLDRGPGTQYF.

The gene calls are TRBV19 and TRBJ2-5; tentative D call: TRBD2 (5 bases). The V end was cut by 6 bases, the J end by 5 bases, with 13 bases between. The CDR3 extends over 13 amino acids. CDR1 is LNHDA and CDR2 is SQIVND in the germline V gene (reference sequence). The CDR3 bases are TGTGCCAGTAGCCTAATATTAGCGGAGACCCAGTACTTC. This sequence encodes CASSLILAETQYF.

The chain employs TRBV19 and TRBJ2-3, with TRBD2 identical over 8 bases. CDR1 and CDR2 (germline): LNHDA, SQIVND (reference sequence). Trimming removed 5 bases from V and 6 bases from J; junction bases left unmatched: 10. The CDR3 consists of 15 residues. CDR3 bases: TGTGCCAGTAGTGGTCGAGCGGGAGCCATGGATACGCAGTATTTT. Protein sequence: CASSGRAGAMDTQYF.

This chain joins TRBV28 and TRBJ2-7; perhaps TRBD2 as D (6 bases). Trimming took 6 bases from V and 3 from J, leaving 18 bases between them. Germline V gene data show CDR1 as MDHEN and CDR2 as SYDVKM. CDR3 length: 15 residues. CDR3 protein: CASRSGSTLLYEQYF. DNA of the CDR3: TGTGCCAGCAGGTCCGGGAGCACCCTACTCTACGAGCAGTACTTC.

There are a few counts of this clone. The chain employs TRBV7-3 and TRBJ2-7; D ambiguous. V gave up 2 bases and J gave up 2 bases, with 10 bases separating them. From germline, CDR1 is SGHTA and CDR2 FQGTGA. The CDR3 length is 14 residues. The CDR3 coding sequence is TGTGCCAGCAGCTTATCAGGTCCCCCCTACGAGCAGTACTTC. It encodes CASSLSGPPYEQYF.

This rearrangement joins TRBV19 to TRBJ2-7; the D gene could be TRBD1 or TRBD2 (5 bases each). The CDR3 covers 14 residues. Germline CDR1 is LNHDA and CDR2 is SQIVND (reference sequence). Trimming shortened V by 5 bases and J by 5 bases, and 16 bases separated the two germline ends. The CDR3 here is CASSVGAPGHEQYF. DNA of the CDR3: TGTGCCAGTAGTGTCGGGGCTCCCGGACACGAGCAGTACTTC. Full variable domain (missing parts from reference TRBV19 and TRBJ2-7): DGGITQSPKYLFRKEGQNVTLSCEQNLNHDAMYWYRQDPGQGLRLIYYSQIVNDFQKGDIAEGYSVSREKKESFPLTVTSAQKNPTAFYLCASSVGAPGHEQYFGPGTRLTVT.

The J gene is TRBJ1-2, the V gene TRBV19; D may be TRBD1 (5 bases). This CDR3 region has 14 residues. Germline CDR1 reads LNHDA; CDR2 reads SQIVND (reference sequence). Trimming stripped 3 bases from V and 3 bases from J, with 11 bases between. In DNA form, the CDR3 reads TGTGCCAGTAGTATTCAGGGTACGGACTATGGCTACACCTTC. This sequence encodes CASSIQGTDYGYTF. The full variable domain, rest sourced from reference TRBV19 and TRBJ1-2, is DGGITQSPKYLFRKEGQNVTLSCEQNLNHDAMYWYRQDPGQGLRLIYYSQIVNDFQKGDIAEGYSVSREKKESFPLTVTSAQKNPTAFYLCASSIQGTDYGYTFGSGTRLTVV.

V and J are TRBV28 and TRBJ2-7; 8 bases map to TRBD1. CDR3 length equals 15 residues. Germline V lookup: CDR1 MDHEN, CDR2 SYDVKM. Trimming removed 6 bases from V and 1 base from J; junction bases left unmatched: 8. For the CDR3, the DNA is TGTGCCAGCAGCCTATGGACAGGGTTATCCTACGAGCAGTACTTC. It codes for CASSLWTGLSYEQYF.

The chain employs TRBV5-1 and TRBJ2-1; D is possibly TRBD2 (5 bases). V was cut by 4 bases and J by 3 bases, with 14 bases left in between. Germline CDR1 reads SGHRS; CDR2 reads YFSETQ. This CDR3 has 15 amino acids. CDR3 DNA sequence: TGCGCCAGCAGCCCCGTGGGAGCTTACTACAATGAGCAGTTCTTC. The encoded protein is CASSPVGAYYNEQFF.

The chain is built from TRBV11-2 and TRBJ2-1, with 12 bases identical to TRBD2. Trimming took 1 base from V and 6 from J; bases not matched to a gene: 1. CDR3 length: 15 residues. Per germline, CDR1 SGHAT and CDR2 FQNNGV. The CDR3 loop is CASSLGLAGVNEQFF. The DNA of the CDR3 is TGTGCCAGCAGCTTAGGACTAGCGGGAGTCAATGAGCAGTTCTTC. The whole variable domain, remainder taken from reference TRBV11-2 and TRBJ2-1, is EAGVAQSPRYKIIEKRQSVAFWCNPISGHATLYWYQQILGQGPKLLIQFQNNGVVDDSQLPKDRFSAERLKGVDSTLKIQPAKLEDSAVYLCASSLGLAGVNEQFFGPGTRLTVL.

The chain combines TRBV7-9 with TRBJ1-3; no reliable D call. This CDR3 is built from 14 residues. V was cut by 1 base and J by 4 bases, with 8 bases left in between. Germline V CDR1 and CDR2: SEHNR, FQNEAQ (reference sequence). The CDR3, as DNA: TGTGCCAGCAGCTTAGAGGGCCTCGGAAACACCATATATTTT. It is translated as CASSLEGLGNTIYF. Complete variable domain (other parts from reference TRBV7-9 and TRBJ1-3): DTGVSQNPRHKITKRGQNVTFRCDPISEHNRLYWYRQTLGQGPEFLTYFQNEAQLEKSRLLSDRFSAERPKGSFSTLEIQRTEQGDSAMYLCASSLEGLGNTIYFGEGSWLTVV.

This clone was detected only once. The V gene is TRBV5-1, the J gene TRBJ2-7; D may be TRBD1 (5 bases). CDR1 and CDR2 (germline): SGHRS, YFSETQ. V lost 4 bases and J lost 0, with 8 bases in between. The length of the CDR3 is 13 residues. CDR3 coding DNA: TGCGCCAGCAGCGACAGAGCCTCCTACGAGCAGTACTTC. Translation gives CASSDRASYEQYF.

The V call is TRBV20-1, the J call TRBJ2-5; D is uncertain. CDR3 length equals 11 residues. V was shortened by 6 bases and J by 3 bases, with 8 bases between the two germline ends. Germline CDR1 DFQATT, CDR2 SNEGSKA (reference sequence). The CDR3 nucleotides read TGCAGTGCGGGTAGAGAAGAGACCCAGTACTTC. This translates into CSAGREETQYF.

This clone was counted a single time. This chain joins TRBV11-3 and TRBJ2-1; TRBD2 aligns across 10 bases. V shed 0 bases and J 8 bases; nucleotides not matched to a gene: 4. This CDR3 has 15 residues. Germline V gene data show CDR1 as SGHNT and CDR2 as YENEEA. The CDR3 DNA reads TGTGCCAGCAGCTTAGAAGCGGGAGGGCGTGATGAGCAGTTCTTC. This codes for CASSLEAGGRDEQFF.

The chain has TRBV5-4 and TRBJ2-7; 11 nucleotides match TRBD2. CDR3 length: 17 amino acids. CDR1 SGHNT and CDR2 YYREEE come from the germline V gene (reference sequence). The V and J ends lost 4 bases and 3 bases, in that order; junction bases with no gene match: 12. CDR3 sequence (DNA): TGTGCCAGCAGCCCGATCGCAGTTAGCGGGAGGGTCTACGAGCAGTACTTC. This sequence encodes CASSPIAVSGRVYEQYF.

The V and J genes are TRBV4-1 and TRBJ1-2; possibly TRBD1 for D (5 bases). The CDR3 has 14 amino acids. Germline values: CDR1 MGHRA, CDR2 YSYEKL. Trimming shortened V by 4 bases and J by 6 bases, and 15 bases separated the two germline ends. The DNA for the CDR3 is TGCGCCAGCAGCCCCATTTGGGGCTCTGATGGCTACACCTTC. Its translation is CASSPIWGSDGYTF.

The chain links TRBV5-4 to TRBJ2-7; 7 bases are shared with TRBD1. The CDR3 consists of 13 residues. V lost 4 bases, J lost 3 bases, and 4 bases stayed unmatched. CDR1 and CDR2 (germline): SGHNT, YYREEE (reference sequence). CDR3 amino acids: CASSDGTVYEQYF. The CDR3 nucleotides read TGTGCCAGCAGCGACGGGACAGTCTACGAGCAGTACTTC. Looking up the rest from reference TRBV5-4 and TRBJ2-7 gives the full variable domain: ETGVTQSPTHLIKTRGQQVTLRCSSQSGHNTVSWYQQALGQGPQFIFQYYREEENGRGNFPPRFSGLQFPNYSSELNVNALELDDSALYLCASSDGTVYEQYFGPGTRLTVT.

The chain combines TRBV10-3 with TRBJ2-2, with D maybe TRBD2 (6 bases). Germline CDR1 and CDR2: ENHRY and SYGVKD. The V gene lost 2 bases and the J gene lost 3 bases, with 13 bases spanning the gap. The CDR3 totals 16 residues. The CDR3 sequence is CAISEGGSVDTGELFF. DNA for the CDR3: TGTGCCATCAGTGAGGGAGGGAGCGTTGACACCGGGGAGCTGTTTTTT.

This sequence joins TRBV27 and TRBJ2-5, with D hard to call. Trimming removed 3 bases at V and 2 bases at J, with 7 bases between. The CDR3 sequence is 13 residues long. Germline CDR1 MNHEY, CDR2 SMNVEV (reference sequence). The CDR3 DNA reads as TGTGCCAGCAGTTTTGGAAGACAAGAGACCCAGTACTTC. It is translated as CASSFGRQETQYF.

J is TRBJ2-2 and V is TRBV6-6; 13 bases are a match to TRBD2. The germline V gene encodes CDR1 MNHNY and CDR2 SVGAGI (reference sequence). This CDR3 region has 16 residues. With 4 bases clipped from V and 3 bases from J, the junction kept 2 bases outside the gene matches. In DNA form, the CDR3 reads TGTGCCAGCAGTTCCGGACTAGCGGGAGACACCGGGGAGCTGTTTTTT. This gives the protein CASSSGLAGDTGELFF.

The V and J genes are TRBV5-1 and TRBJ1-1; no definite D call. The germline gives CDR1 SGHRS, CDR2 YFSETQ. The CDR3 is made up of 14 amino acids. Trimming shortened V by 2 bases and J by 1 base, and 9 bases separated the two germline ends. The CDR3 reads CASSFRQENTEAFF. The DNA for the CDR3 is TGCGCCAGCAGCTTCAGGCAGGAGAACACTGAAGCTTTCTTT.

The V call is TRBV7-9, the J call TRBJ1-5; D is possibly TRBD1 (5 bases). The CDR3 covers 15 residues. Trimming shortened V by 3 bases and J by 6 bases, and 15 bases separated the two germline ends. Germline V lookup: CDR1 SEHNR, CDR2 FQNEAQ (reference sequence). CDR3 sequence reads: CASSLGQGTVQPQHF. Written as DNA, the CDR3 is TGTGCCAGCAGCTTGGGCCAGGGCACGGTTCAGCCCCAGCATTTT.